These 19 T cell receptor beta chains were all obtained from the same sample, sequenced in a study of T-cell memory formation after mild COVID-19. TCRdb called the 5' RACE reads again in MiXCR, with one record for every CDR3 protein. The repertoire holds 500,000 to 650,000 distinct CDR3 sequences, about 22% seen once, with around 7.7% in the top ten. The sample comprised PBMCs or a T cell subset sorted from them (not recorded which). Receptors originate from an adult woman who had mild COVID-19 (a few samples of this study predate the infection). Cell type and time point are not known.

This clonotype was recorded many times. The chain has TRBV5-4 and TRBJ1-1; TRBD1 is a possible D gene (6 bases). In germline, CDR1 is SGHNT, CDR2 YYREEE (reference sequence). The V gene lost 0 bases and the J gene lost 8 bases, with 11 bases spanning the gap. There are 13 residues in the CDR3. The CDR3 protein is CASSLDYDREAFF. The CDR3 nucleotides read TGTGCCAGCAGCTTGGATTACGACAGGGAAGCTTTCTTT. Looking up the rest from reference TRBV5-4 and TRBJ1-1 gives the full variable domain: ETGVTQSPTHLIKTRGQQVTLRCSSQSGHNTVSWYQQALGQGPQFIFQYYREEENGRGNFPPRFSGLQFPNYSSELNVNALELDDSALYLCASSLDYDREAFFGQGTRLTVV.

The rearrangement links TRBV9 to TRBJ2-3; no clear D. Germline V gene data show CDR1 as SGDLS and CDR2 as YYNGEE. V gave up 1 base and J gave up 2 bases, with 11 bases separating them. This CDR3 is 15 amino acids long. CDR3 DNA: TGTGCCAGCAGCGTATACAAGGACCACACAGATACGCAGTATTTT. Protein: CASSVYKDHTDTQYF.

This clonotype was seen only a few times. The chain employs TRBV2 and TRBJ1-1; tentatively, D is TRBD1 (6 bases). Germline lookup yields CDR1 SNHLY and CDR2 FYNNEI. V lost 5 bases, J lost 0 bases, and 13 bases lay in between. The CDR3 totals 15 residues. CDR3 residues: CASSLSQGMNTEAFF. CDR3 DNA: TGTGCCAGCAGTCTATCTCAGGGGATGAACACTGAAGCTTTCTTT.

This chain joins TRBV5-1 and TRBJ1-2, with unresolved D. This CDR3 region has 14 residues. Trimming pared 0 bases from V and 8 bases from J, leaving 14 bases between. Germline V gives CDR1 SGHRS, CDR2 YFSETQ. CDR3 protein: CASSLEGTSSGYTF. The CDR3 DNA is TGCGCCAGCAGCTTGGAGGGCACCTCATCAGGCTACACCTTC.

The chain has TRBV6-2 or TRBV6-3 and TRBJ2-2; 9 bases map to TRBD2. The CDR3 loop spans 16 amino acids. V lost 8 bases to trimming and J lost 1 base; unmatched junction nucleotides: 8. CDR1 MNHEY and CDR2 SVGEGT come from the germline V gene. Here the CDR3 reads CASRASGIKNTGELFF. The CDR3 DNA reads TGTGCCAGCCGGGCTAGCGGGATTAAGAACACCGGGGAGCTGTTTTTT.

The J gene is TRBJ2-5, the V gene TRBV2; D gene unclear. Trimming removed 6 bases from V and 6 bases from J, with 5 bases in between. This CDR3 contains 10 residues. CDR1 and CDR2 (germline): SNHLY, FYNNEI. This chain's CDR3 is CASRAKTQYF. CDR3 nucleotides: TGTGCCAGCAGGGCGAAGACCCAGTACTTC.

This clonotype was counted between two and nine times. V is TRBV20-1 and J is TRBJ2-3; D gene unclear. Per germline, CDR1 DFQATT and CDR2 SNEGSKA (reference sequence). Trimming pared 6 bases from V and 1 base from J, leaving 11 bases between. This CDR3 has 13 residues. In DNA form, the CDR3 reads TGCAGTGCCCAGGATCGCGGCACAGATACGCAGTATTTT. Encoded protein: CSAQDRGTDTQYF.

The chain recombines TRBV5-5 with TRBJ1-2, with a tentative D call TRBD1 (6 bases). The V gene lost 7 bases and the J gene lost 4 bases, with 17 bases spanning the gap. Germline V lookup: CDR1 SGHKS, CDR2 YYEKEE (reference sequence). The CDR3 runs to 14 residues. In DNA, the CDR3 is TGTGCCAGCTTCTGGATACAGGGAACCTATGGCTACACCTTC. This translates into CASFWIQGTYGYTF.

Turning to this clonotype: The germline gene is not matched at one end of the junction; a read error may be the cause. The chain couples TRBV6-5 to TRBJ2-6, with D possibly matching TRBD1 (7 bases). This CDR3 is built from 16 residues. Germline V gene data show CDR1 as MNHEY and CDR2 as SVGAGI. This chain's CDR3 is CAGSRGGGPGANVLTF. CDR3 nucleotides: TGTGCCGGCAGCCGAGGAGGGGGCCCTGGGGCCAACGTCCTGACTTTC.

The genes are TRBV6-5 and TRBJ2-1; D ambiguous. Germline CDR1 reads MNHEY; CDR2 reads SVGAGI. The length of the CDR3 is 16 residues. V lost 2 bases to trimming and J lost 4 bases, with 15 bases between them. Written as DNA, the CDR3 is TGTGCCAGCAGTTACCTCCTCGGACCGATTTACAATGAGCAGTTCTTC. It codes for CASSYLLGPIYNEQFF.

This clonotype was seen a handful of times. The chain is built from TRBV6-1 and TRBJ2-3; tentative D call: TRBD2 (5 bases). Trimming shortened V by 7 bases and J by 4 bases, and 24 bases separated the two germline ends. CDR1 and CDR2 from the germline V gene are MNHNS and SASEGT. CDR3 length: 17 residues. In DNA form, the CDR3 reads TGTGCCAGCAACGGACCCTTACTAGAGAGGGAACCAGATACGCAGTATTTT. Protein: CASNGPLLEREPDTQYF.

V usage is TRBV12-3 or TRBV12-4 and J usage is TRBJ2-3, with 7 positions matching TRBD2. The CDR3 runs to 15 residues. The J segment lost 3 bases and the V segment lost 5 bases, leaving 8 bases of the junction unmatched. The CDR3 loop reads CASSGLGGGTDTQYF. DNA for the CDR3: TGTGCCAGCAGTGGACTAGGAGGAGGAACAGATACGCAGTATTTT.

The chain is built from TRBV6-6 and TRBJ1-6; D is unresolved. Looked up from germline, CDR1 is MNHNY and CDR2 is SVGAGI (reference sequence). The CDR3 runs to 15 residues. V dropped 5 bases and J dropped 9 bases, with 17 bases sitting between them. The CDR3 DNA is TGTGCCAGCAGTGGTCAGGCCTCCCTTATTTCACCCCTCCACTTT. Translated, it gives CASSGQASLISPLHF.

This clonotype showed up just a few times. The chain joins TRBV24-1 to TRBJ2-1; 10 nucleotides line up with TRBD2. The CDR3 is 17 residues long. The V and J ends lost 4 bases and 3 bases, in that order; junction bases with no gene match: 8. Per germline, CDR1 KGHDR and CDR2 SFDVKD. The CDR3 DNA is TGTGCCACCAGTGAGGAGAAGCGGGGGGGAATCTACAATGAGCAGTTCTTC. As protein: CATSEEKRGGIYNEQFF.

The rearrangement joins TRBV5-1 to TRBJ2-2; 9 nucleotides match TRBD1. V shed 1 base and J 6 bases; nucleotides not matched to a gene: 4. Germline CDR1 and CDR2: SGHRS and YFSETQ. The CDR3 has 15 amino acids. CDR3 region: CASSLWDRDAGELFF. CDR3 in DNA: TGCGCCAGCAGCTTGTGGGACAGGGATGCCGGGGAGCTGTTTTTT.

In DNA form, the CDR3 reads TGTGCCAGCACCCTGAGCGGCGTTTCCCAAAACACTGAAGCTTTCTTT. This sequence encodes CASTLSGVSQNTEAFF. The chain combines TRBV12-3 or TRBV12-4 with TRBJ1-1; D is undetermined. This CDR3 spans 16 amino acids. V lost 7 bases, J lost 2 bases, and 20 bases lay in between.

Only a few counts were recorded for this clonotype. The DNA of the CDR3 is TGCGCCAGCAGCCAGGCCGGGACAGTCGTTCACGAGCAGTACTTC. This translates into CASSQAGTVVHEQYF. This chain links TRBV4-1 with TRBJ2-7, with TRBD1 matching 7 bases. There are 15 residues in the CDR3. CDR1 and CDR2 from the germline V gene are MGHRA and YSYEKL. The V gene end was trimmed by 3 bases and the J gene end by 5 bases; junction bases not matched to a gene: 10.

This clonotype has only a few counts. J is TRBJ1-1 and V is TRBV4-2; unclear D gene. Germline CDR1 is LGHNA and CDR2 is YNFKEQ. CDR3 size: 13 residues. The germline V and J ends were trimmed by 1 base and 6 bases, with 9 bases remaining between them. The CDR3 region is CASSQGGTPEAFF. The DNA of the CDR3 is TGTGCCAGCAGCCAAGGAGGAACGCCTGAAGCTTTCTTT.

This clonotype was observed a few times. This rearrangement joins TRBV27 to TRBJ2-1, with TRBD2 matching 12 bases. Germline loops: CDR1 MNHEY, CDR2 SMNVEV (reference sequence). The CDR3 runs 15 residues. V gave up 8 bases and J gave up 4 bases; unmatched junction bases: 6. This CDR3 is CASGTLAGGYNEQFF. The DNA for the CDR3 is TGTGCCAGCGGAACCCTAGCGGGGGGGTACAATGAGCAGTTCTTC.